The 25 T cell receptor beta chains in this list originate from one sample, sequenced in a study of T-cell reconstitution after alpha-beta-depleted transplantation in children. Unique molecular identifiers were used to barcode this TCRbeta library. TCRdb itself ran the PCR reads through MiXCR, one entry per CDR3 protein. The sample lists 250,000 to 350,000 distinct CDR3 sequences; more than 9% were seen once. Sequencing was performed on PBMCs from the stem cell graft donor, taken from the stem cell graft. The receptors originated from a human donor who donated a stem cell graft to a child with SCID.

CDR3 protein: CASSPPQGANSPLHF. In nucleotides, the CDR3 is TGTGCCAGCTCACCTCCGCAGGGGGCTAATTCACCCCTCCACTTT. The V call is TRBV18, the J call TRBJ1-6; 8 nucleotides match TRBD1. The ends lost 3 bases at V and 6 bases at J; junction bases unmatched: 4. The CDR3 spans 15 residues. The germline gives CDR1 KGHSH, CDR2 LQKENI. The entire variable domain, with the rest obtained from reference TRBV18 and TRBJ1-6, is as follows: NAGVMQNPRHLVRRRGQEARLRCSPMKGHSHVYWYRQLPEEGLKFMVYLQKENIIDESGMPKERFSAEFPKEGPSILRIQQVVRGDSAAYFCASSPPQGANSPLHFGNGTRLTVT.

This clonotype was picked up a small number of times. The chain combines TRBV7-9 with TRBJ2-7, with TRBD1 matching over 8 bases. This CDR3 is built from 14 residues. Germline CDR1 and CDR2: SEHNR and FQNEAQ (reference sequence). V lost 7 bases to trimming and J lost 3 bases; unmatched junction nucleotides: 8. The CDR3 loop reads CASTTDRGLYEQYF. Here the CDR3 DNA reads TGTGCCAGCACCACAGACAGGGGACTCTACGAGCAGTACTTC.

The chain has TRBV10-3 and TRBJ1-6, with 10 bases matching TRBD1. V lost 4 bases and J lost 9; bases outside the gene matches: 6. CDR3 length: 15 residues. Germline assignment: CDR1 ENHRY and CDR2 SYGVKD. The CDR3 sequence is CAISGGTGEGSPLHF. In DNA, the CDR3 is TGTGCCATCAGTGGTGGGACAGGGGAAGGTTCACCCCTCCACTTT.

This clonotype has just a few counts. The chain recombines TRBV12-3 or TRBV12-4 with TRBJ1-1, with TRBD1 as a possible D gene (5 bases). The V end was cut by 2 bases, the J end by 1 base, with 17 bases between. The CDR3 has 17 residues. The CDR3 region is CASSLTPPGRKNTEAFF. The CDR3 nucleotides read TGTGCCAGCAGTTTAACCCCTCCGGGACGGAAGAACACTGAAGCTTTCTTT.

This clonotype appeared a few times. The rearrangement links TRBV20-1 to TRBJ1-1; unclear D gene. The V gene's germline CDR1 is DFQATT and CDR2 SNEGSKA (reference sequence). With 6 bases removed from V and 4 bases from J, the gap between germline ends came to 24 bases. The CDR3 runs to 16 residues. CDR3: CSAPTALGLLSTEAFF. The CDR3 coding sequence is TGCAGTGCACCCACGGCCCTGGGTCTGTTGTCCACTGAAGCTTTCTTT.

The chain is built from TRBV6-1 and TRBJ2-7; 9 nucleotides match TRBD2. V trimming: 5 bases; J trimming: 1 base; junction bases outside the gene matches: 12. Looked up from germline, CDR1 is MNHNS and CDR2 is SASEGT. CDR3 length: 17 amino acids. The CDR3 DNA sequence: TGTGCCAGCAGTAGGCGAGCGGGGGGCTACCCTTCCTACGAGCAGTACTTC. This encodes CASSRRAGGYPSYEQYF.

There are many counts of this clonotype. The chain has TRBV29-1 and TRBJ2-1; TRBD1 matches at 9 bases. CDR3 size: 13 residues. Germline assignment: CDR1 SQVTM and CDR2 ANQGSEA. V lost 6 bases and J lost 1; bases outside the gene matches: 1. CDR3 loop: CSVGQGSYNEQFF. CDR3 bases: TGCAGCGTGGGACAGGGATCCTACAATGAGCAGTTCTTC.

The gene calls are TRBV12-3 or TRBV12-4 and TRBJ2-3; D might be TRBD2 (6 bases). With 3 bases removed from V and 4 bases from J, the gap between germline ends came to 11 bases. The CDR3 is 14 residues long. CDR3 residues: CASSFGTFSDTQYF. Here the CDR3 DNA reads TGTGCCAGCAGTTTCGGGACTTTCTCAGATACGCAGTATTTT.

This clonotype has more than one count but fewer than ten. The rearrangement joins TRBV12-3 or TRBV12-4 to TRBJ2-7, with D perhaps matching TRBD1 (6 bases). Trimming took 5 bases from V and 6 from J, leaving 14 bases between them. This CDR3 has 13 amino acids. The CDR3 bases are TGTGCCAGCAGTCCACAGGGTCCTGGCGAGCAGTACTTC. Its translation is CASSPQGPGEQYF.

This clonotype was observed at least ten times. The chain carries TRBV28 and TRBJ2-3, with TRBD2 identical over 9 bases. Trimming cost V 3 bases and J 1 base; bases outside gene matches: 17. The germline V gene encodes CDR1 MDHEN and CDR2 SYDVKM. This CDR3 spans 20 amino acids. This chain's CDR3 is CASSLILAGRTLAGTDTQYF. CDR3 sequence (DNA): TGTGCCAGCAGTTTGATCCTAGCGGGGCGAACTCTGGCTGGCACAGATACGCAGTATTTT.

This chain joins TRBV20-1 and TRBJ2-5; the match to TRBD1 covers 7 bases. V shed 2 bases and J 0 bases; nucleotides not matched to a gene: 6. Germline-derived CDR1 and CDR2 are DFQATT and SNEGSKA (reference sequence). The CDR3 runs to 15 residues. The CDR3 nucleotides read TGCAGTGCTAGAACCGGGACAGATTACCAAGAGACCCAGTACTTC. This sequence encodes CSARTGTDYQETQYF.

The chain has TRBV7-9 and TRBJ2-7, with 11 bases fitting TRBD1. Trimming cost V 7 bases and J 5 bases; bases outside gene matches: 10. The CDR3 length is 15 residues. The germline V gene has CDR1 SEHNR and CDR2 FQNEAQ (reference sequence). CDR3 protein: CASTAVDRGLNEQYF. DNA of the CDR3: TGTGCCAGCACCGCTGTGGACAGGGGGCTGAACGAGCAGTACTTC.

This clonotype was seen more than once but under ten times. The chain carries TRBV9 and TRBJ2-1; 11 positions match TRBD2. This CDR3 has 15 amino acids. CDR1 is SGDLS and CDR2 is YYNGEE in the germline V gene. The V gene end was trimmed by 3 bases and the J gene end by 4 bases; junction bases not matched to a gene: 3. Here the CDR3 DNA reads TGTGCCAGCAGCGCGACTAGCGGGGTATACAATGAGCAGTTCTTC. Protein: CASSATSGVYNEQFF. The variable domain in full, completed from reference TRBV9 and TRBJ2-1, reads DSGVTQTPKHLITATGQRVTLRCSPRSGDLSVYWYQQSLDQGLQFLIQYYNGEERAKGNILERFSAQQFPDLHSELNLSSLELGDSALYFCASSATSGVYNEQFFGPGTRLTVL.

This clonotype was observed a few times. V usage is TRBV14 and J usage is TRBJ2-5, with TRBD1 matching 7 bases. The CDR3 covers 15 residues. V lost 5 bases, J lost 0 bases, and 6 bases stayed unmatched. Per germline, CDR1 SGHDN and CDR2 FVKESK. The CDR3: CASSYRDSYQETQYF. The CDR3 coding sequence is TGTGCCAGCAGCTACCGGGACAGCTACCAAGAGACCCAGTACTTC.

This clonotype has a handful of counts. The chain is built from TRBV5-1 and TRBJ2-7, with a tentative D call TRBD1 (5 bases). CDR1 SGHRS and CDR2 YFSETQ come from the germline V gene. This CDR3 spans 14 amino acids. Trimming removed 4 bases from V and 1 base from J, with 12 bases in between. DNA of the CDR3: TGCGCCAGCAGCCGGAACCAGGGATCCTACGAGCAGTACTTC. This encodes CASSRNQGSYEQYF. Variable domain in full (rest from reference TRBV5-1 and TRBJ2-7): KAGVTQTPRYLIKTRGQQVTLSCSPISGHRSVSWYQQTPGQGLQFLFEYFSETQRNKGNFPGRFSGRQFSNSRSEMNVSTLELGDSALYLCASSRNQGSYEQYFGPGTRLTVT.

This clonotype was recorded many times. The junction departs from the called germline gene at one end, perhaps through a read error. This chain uses TRBV12-3 or TRBV12-4 with TRBJ1-4, with D unclear. The CDR3 sequence is 12 residues long. CDR3 loop: CASSSRSVELFF. For the CDR3, the DNA is TGTGCCAGCAGTTCCAGGTCGGTCGAACTCTTTTTT.

This chain uses TRBV6-1 with TRBJ2-2; D unresolved. V lost 5 bases, J lost 0 bases, and 10 bases lay in between. The CDR3 is 15 residues long. Looked up from germline, CDR1 is MNHNS and CDR2 is SASEGT. CDR3 protein: CASSQRPANTGELFF. CDR3 nucleotides: TGTGCCAGCAGTCAGAGGCCTGCGAACACCGGGGAGCTGTTTTTT.

V gene TRBV7-2 combines with J gene TRBJ2-7; no reliable D call. Trimming cost V 1 base and J 0 bases, with 13 bases left between them. The CDR3 length is 16 residues. Germline V gene lookup returns CDR1 SGHTA and CDR2 FQGNSA. The CDR3 region has the DNA TGTGCCAGCAGCTTAGGGCCCGTTAAAAGCTCCTACGAGCAGTACTTC. This codes for CASSLGPVKSSYEQYF.

V usage is TRBV7-9 and J usage is TRBJ2-2; D may match TRBD1 or TRBD2 (5 bases each). V was shortened by 7 bases and J by 3 bases, with 18 bases between the two germline ends. The germline gives CDR1 SEHNR, CDR2 FQNEAQ (reference sequence). The CDR3 contains 16 residues. CDR3 sequence (DNA): TGTGCCAGCAACGAACCTAGGGACCCGGACACCGGGGAGCTGTTTTTT. Translated: CASNEPRDPDTGELFF.

V usage is TRBV12-3 or TRBV12-4 and J usage is TRBJ2-5, with D possibly TRBD2 on 5 matching bases. The V end was cut by 6 bases, the J end by 4 bases, with 15 bases between. The CDR3 runs to 14 residues. Here the CDR3 reads CASSRTGRGETQYF. The CDR3 region has the DNA TGTGCCAGCAGCAGGACTGGCCGAGGAGAGACCCAGTACTTC.

This clonotype was detected only a few times. V is TRBV7-2 and J is TRBJ2-5, with a possible D match to TRBD1 (5 bases). The germline gives CDR1 SGHTA, CDR2 FQGNSA. The CDR3 has 12 amino acids. V shed 11 bases and J shed 2 bases, with 12 bases lying between them. The CDR3 spells CAGAWVQETQYF. DNA of the CDR3: TGTGCCGGGGCCTGGGTACAAGAGACCCAGTACTTC.

The chain combines TRBV29-1 with TRBJ1-1; no clear D. This CDR3 is built from 13 residues. V was trimmed by 7 bases and J by 4 bases, leaving 16 bases between them. Germline CDR1 SQVTM, CDR2 ANQGSEA. CDR3 in DNA: TGCAGCGCCGAGCGGGGTTATGGCACTGAAGCTTTCTTT. Its translation is CSAERGYGTEAFF.

The chain combines TRBV19 with TRBJ2-5, with D perhaps being TRBD1 or TRBD2 (6 bases each). The CDR3 extends over 17 amino acids. The germline V and J ends were trimmed by 4 bases and 0 bases, with 18 bases remaining between them. The germline gives CDR1 LNHDA, CDR2 SQIVND (reference sequence). The CDR3 spells CASSRGAQGLNQETQYF. DNA for the CDR3: TGTGCCAGTAGTAGGGGGGCGCAGGGATTGAACCAAGAGACCCAGTACTTC.

This clonotype was counted between two and nine times. This sequence joins TRBV7-7 and TRBJ2-2; D gene uncertain. The germline CDR1 and CDR2 sequences are SSHAT and FNYEAQ (reference sequence). The V and J ends lost 5 bases and 4 bases respectively, with 11 bases between them. The CDR3 runs 14 residues. The CDR3 here is CASSIGRGTGELFF. The CDR3, as DNA: TGTGCCAGCAGCATCGGACGCGGCACCGGGGAGCTGTTTTTT.

There are many counts of this clonotype. The chain recombines TRBV5-1 with TRBJ2-1, with 14 positions matching TRBD2. This CDR3 contains 17 residues. Germline CDR1 SGHRS, CDR2 YFSETQ. The V gene end was trimmed by 1 base and the J gene end by 5 bases; junction bases not matched to a gene: 5. DNA for the CDR3: TGCGCCAGCAGCTTGCGGACTAGCGGGGGGTATCACAATGAGCAGTTCTTC. It specifies CASSLRTSGGYHNEQFF.